The 32 T cell receptor beta chains presented below share a single source sample, sequenced in a study of T cell repertoires in cytomegalovirus infection. What these receptors recognize is not known. MiXCR was run by TCRdb on the reads, yielding one entry per CDR3 protein. The sample records tens of thousands of distinct CDR3 sequences, about 30% being singletons. Sample: CD8+ T cells from cultured PBMCs, taken from culture after CMV antigen stimulation. The receptors stem from a human donor in good health (CMV status not recorded). Some clones in this sample may be carry-over from other donors' samples.

V is TRBV30 and J is TRBJ2-1; D not certain. CDR1 and CDR2 (germline): GTSNPN, SVGIG (reference sequence). This CDR3 is 11 amino acids long. Trimming removed 4 bases at V and 7 bases at J, with 8 bases between. Here the CDR3 reads CAWKLVNEQFF. For the CDR3, the DNA is TGTGCCTGGAAGCTAGTAAATGAGCAGTTCTTC.

This chain joins TRBV6-1 and TRBJ1-6; D remains ambiguous. CDR3 length: 14 amino acids. Germline values: CDR1 MNHNS, CDR2 SASEGT. Trimming took 1 base from V and 5 from J, leaving 6 bases between them. Here the CDR3 DNA reads TGTGCCAGCAGTGAAGAACAGAATAATTCACCCCTCCACTTT. Translation: CASSEEQNNSPLHF.

The CDR3 region is CASSLLVGGRVTEAFF. The DNA for the CDR3 is TGTGCCAGCAGCTTATTGGTGGGGGGTCGTGTCACTGAAGCTTTCTTT. The J gene is TRBJ1-1, the V gene TRBV11-2, with D possibly being TRBD1 (5 bases). Germline V gives CDR1 SGHAT, CDR2 FQNNGV. This CDR3 comprises 16 residues. V shed 2 bases and J shed 4 bases, with 17 bases lying between them.

This clonotype was seen repeatedly, ten times or more. The chain carries TRBV7-2 and TRBJ1-5, with 8 positions matching TRBD1. CDR1 and CDR2 (germline): SGHTA, FQGNSA. J gave up 1 base and V 5 bases, and 7 bases lay outside the gene matches. CDR3 length: 16 residues. The chain's CDR3 is CASSPSDRGSNQPQHF. DNA of the CDR3: TGTGCCAGCAGCCCGTCAGACAGGGGAAGCAATCAGCCCCAGCATTTT.

The CDR3 DNA is TGTGCCAGTAAGCAGGGAGGGCCTTCCTACAATGAGCAGTTCTTC. Protein product: CASKQGGPSYNEQFF. The chain is built from TRBV19 and TRBJ2-1; 7 bases fit TRBD2. Germline CDR1 is LNHDA and CDR2 is SQIVND (reference sequence). Trimming at V came to 7 bases and at J to 1 base, leaving 7 bases not matched to a gene. This CDR3 spans 15 amino acids.

The gene calls are TRBV5-1 and TRBJ2-2; 11 bases match TRBD2. This CDR3 contains 17 residues. With 8 bases clipped from V and 2 bases from J, the junction kept 11 bases outside the gene matches. CDR1 and CDR2 from the germline V gene are SGHRS and YFSETQ. CDR3 residues: CARSPLAGASNTGELFF. In DNA form, the CDR3 reads TGCGCCAGAAGCCCACTAGCGGGAGCAAGTAACACCGGGGAGCTGTTTTTT.

The chain recombines TRBV4-1 with TRBJ2-7, with D possibly TRBD1 on 6 matching bases. With 1 base removed from V and 5 bases from J, the gap between germline ends came to 15 bases. The CDR3 loop spans 15 amino acids. Germline loops: CDR1 MGHRA, CDR2 YSYEKL. The CDR3 DNA reads TGCGCCAGCAGCCAAGGACACACAGGGCGCGACGAGCAGTACTTC. Protein: CASSQGHTGRDEQYF.

V is TRBV7-8 and J is TRBJ1-5; TRBD1 aligns across 12 bases. CDR1 SGHVS and CDR2 FQNEAQ come from the germline V gene. V lost 2 bases and J lost 6; bases outside the gene matches: 5. The CDR3 spans 16 residues. The DNA of the CDR3 is TGTGCCAGCAGCTTAACAACGGGACAGGGGGCTCAGCCCCAGCATTTT. Its translation: CASSLTTGQGAQPQHF.

This clonotype was counted between two and nine times. The genes are TRBV7-9 and TRBJ2-2; tentatively, D is TRBD1 (6 bases). Between the trimmed V and J ends, which lost 4 bases and 1 base, there was a span of 10 bases. The CDR3 contains 15 residues. Germline V gene lookup returns CDR1 SEHNR and CDR2 FQNEAQ (reference sequence). The CDR3 reads CASSSLDRNTGELFF. As DNA, the CDR3 is TGTGCCAGCAGCTCCTTGGACAGGAACACCGGGGAGCTGTTTTTT.

The J gene is TRBJ2-7, the V gene TRBV6-8; D may be TRBD1 or TRBD2 (5 bases each). The CDR3 covers 17 residues. V dropped 5 bases and J dropped 3 bases, with 23 bases sitting between them. The germline gives CDR1 MNHGY, CDR2 SAAAGT. CDR3 region: CASSPWNRDARDYEQYF. DNA for the CDR3: TGTGCCAGCAGTCCCTGGAATCGGGACGCTAGAGACTACGAGCAGTACTTC.

The chain carries TRBV6-2 or TRBV6-3 and TRBJ1-2, with TRBD1 identical over 8 bases. The J segment lost 4 bases and the V segment lost 2 bases, leaving 12 bases of the junction unmatched. The CDR3 has 17 amino acids. Germline V gene lookup returns CDR1 MNHEY and CDR2 SVGEGT. CDR3 in amino acids: CASSYQDREPFRYGYTF. The DNA for the CDR3 is TGTGCCAGCAGTTACCAGGACAGGGAACCCTTCCGCTATGGCTACACCTTC.

This clonotype was counted ten times or more. This chain joins TRBV5-1 and TRBJ2-7; TRBD1 is a possible D gene (6 bases). CDR3 length equals 14 residues. In germline, CDR1 is SGHRS, CDR2 YFSETQ. Trimming stripped 4 bases from V and 3 bases from J, with 14 bases between. For the CDR3, the DNA is TGCGCCAGCAGCAACCGACAGGAGAGCTACGAGCAGTACTTC. Translation gives CASSNRQESYEQYF. The full variable domain, its missing parts supplied by reference TRBV5-1 and TRBJ2-7, is KAGVTQTPRYLIKTRGQQVTLSCSPISGHRSVSWYQQTPGQGLQFLFEYFSETQRNKGNFPGRFSGRQFSNSRSEMNVSTLELGDSALYLCASSNRQESYEQYFGPGTRLTVT.

This clonotype was detected only a few times. CDR3 amino acids: CAWSRTGNQPQHF. In nucleotides, the CDR3 is TGTGCCTGGAGCCGGACAGGCAATCAGCCCCAGCATTTT. The chain uses TRBV30 and TRBJ1-5, with D possibly TRBD1 on 6 matching bases. Germline-derived CDR1 and CDR2 are GTSNPN and SVGIG (reference sequence). CDR3 size: 13 residues. Between the trimmed V and J ends, which lost 3 bases and 2 bases, there was a span of 8 bases.

The table lists this clonotype with many counts. The J gene is TRBJ2-2, the V gene TRBV2, with 7 bases aligning to TRBD1. Germline V gene lookup returns CDR1 SNHLY and CDR2 FYNNEI. This CDR3 contains 16 residues. V trimming: 4 bases; J trimming: 2 bases; junction bases outside the gene matches: 7. CDR3 region: CASSAGDRGNTGELFF. For the CDR3, the DNA is TGTGCCAGCAGTGCTGGGGACAGAGGTAACACCGGGGAGCTGTTTTTT.

The chain recombines TRBV11-3 with TRBJ2-3, with TRBD2 matching over 8 bases. The J segment lost 6 bases and the V segment lost 3 bases, leaving 2 bases of the junction unmatched. Germline CDR1 and CDR2: SGHNT and YENEEA. The CDR3 consists of 13 residues. The CDR3 here is CASSLRGVDTQYF. The CDR3 DNA sequence: TGTGCCAGCAGCTTGCGGGGGGTGGATACGCAGTATTTT.

The chain is built from TRBV19 and TRBJ1-2, with D possibly being TRBD1 (6 bases). Deletions cut 6 bases from V and 6 bases from J, with 17 bases between. This CDR3 has 14 amino acids. Per germline, CDR1 LNHDA and CDR2 SQIVND (reference sequence). The CDR3 spells CASSTGQPKHGYTF. The CDR3 DNA follows: TGTGCCAGTAGCACCGGACAGCCCAAACATGGCTACACCTTC.

The V and J genes are TRBV30 and TRBJ2-2; 9 bases align to TRBD1. V trimming: 1 base; J trimming: 6 bases; junction bases outside the gene matches: 6. The CDR3 length is 15 residues. Germline V gives CDR1 GTSNPN, CDR2 SVGIG (reference sequence). The CDR3 loop reads CAWSARDRDAGELFF. Written as DNA, the CDR3 is TGTGCCTGGAGTGCACGGGACAGGGACGCCGGGGAGCTGTTTTTT.

This clonotype has at least ten counts. The V call is TRBV7-9, the J call TRBJ2-1; 11 positions agree with TRBD2. This CDR3 comprises 16 residues. Germline CDR1 SEHNR, CDR2 FQNEAQ (reference sequence). With 1 base clipped from V and 8 bases from J, the junction kept 7 bases outside the gene matches. The CDR3 DNA reads TGTGCCAGCAGCTTAGGTTCGACTAGCGGGATCGATGAGCAGTTCTTC. Amino acid sequence: CASSLGSTSGIDEQFF. Full variable domain (rest looked up from reference TRBV7-9 and TRBJ2-1): DTGVSQNPRHKITKRGQNVTFRCDPISEHNRLYWYRQTLGQGPEFLTYFQNEAQLEKSRLLSDRFSAERPKGSFSTLEIQRTEQGDSAMYLCASSLGSTSGIDEQFFGPGTRLTVL.

The chain couples TRBV27 to TRBJ1-2; 7 nucleotides line up with TRBD1. This CDR3 region has 18 residues. V dropped 3 bases and J dropped 5; count of bases not matched to a gene: 18. Germline assignment: CDR1 MNHEY and CDR2 SMNVEV (reference sequence). This CDR3 is CASSLCTRFDRAVYGYTF. CDR3 sequence (DNA): TGTGCCAGCAGTTTGTGTACCCGTTTTGACAGGGCTGTTTATGGCTACACCTTC.

This chain joins TRBV7-9 and TRBJ2-7; D not certain. The CDR3 is 13 amino acids. The V gene lost 3 bases and the J gene lost 5 bases, with 11 bases spanning the gap. The germline V gene has CDR1 SEHNR and CDR2 FQNEAQ (reference sequence). The CDR3 DNA reads TGTGCCAGCAGCTTTTCAGGCCTTGACGAGCAGTACTTC. Its protein is CASSFSGLDEQYF. Variable domain in full (rest from reference TRBV7-9 and TRBJ2-7): DTGVSQNPRHKITKRGQNVTFRCDPISEHNRLYWYRQTLGQGPEFLTYFQNEAQLEKSRLLSDRFSAERPKGSFSTLEIQRTEQGDSAMYLCASSFSGLDEQYFGPGTRLTVT.

The chain joins TRBV11-2 to TRBJ2-7; D remains unclear. Trimming removed 2 bases from V and 2 bases from J, with 10 bases in between. The germline V gene has CDR1 SGHAT and CDR2 FQNNGV. The CDR3 covers 14 residues. The CDR3 coding sequence is TGTGCCAGCAGCTTAATGGCAGAAACCTACGAGCAGTACTTC. It encodes CASSLMAETYEQYF. Complete variable domain (other parts from reference TRBV11-2 and TRBJ2-7): EAGVAQSPRYKIIEKRQSVAFWCNPISGHATLYWYQQILGQGPKLLIQFQNNGVVDDSQLPKDRFSAERLKGVDSTLKIQPAKLEDSAVYLCASSLMAETYEQYFGPGTRLTVT.

The V gene is TRBV6-1, the J gene TRBJ2-2; D possibly matches TRBD1 or TRBD2 (5 bases each). The germline V and J ends were trimmed by 7 bases and 7 bases, with 10 bases remaining between them. This CDR3 has 12 amino acids. Germline V lookup: CDR1 MNHNS, CDR2 SASEGT. DNA for the CDR3: TGTGCCAGCATGGGGGTCGACGGGGAGCTGTTTTTT. Protein sequence: CASMGVDGELFF.

This clonotype showed up many times. This chain joins TRBV9 and TRBJ1-1, with unresolved D. This CDR3 region has 12 residues. The germline V and J ends were trimmed by 4 bases and 4 bases, with 8 bases remaining between them. CDR1 and CDR2 (germline): SGDLS, YYNGEE. CDR3 DNA: TGTGCCAGCAGCCGGGGTAGCACTGAAGCTTTCTTT. Its translation is CASSRGSTEAFF. Combining the CDR3 with reference TRBV9 and TRBJ1-1 gives the whole variable domain DSGVTQTPKHLITATGQRVTLRCSPRSGDLSVYWYQQSLDQGLQFLIQYYNGEERAKGNILERFSAQQFPDLHSELNLSSLELGDSALYFCASSRGSTEAFFGQGTRLTVV.

This clonotype was counted ten times or more. The V call is TRBV6-2 or TRBV6-3, the J call TRBJ2-5; D is possibly TRBD1 (5 bases). The V and J ends lost 1 base and 1 base respectively, with 7 bases between them. CDR1 is MNHEY, CDR2 SVGEGT, per germline. This CDR3 contains 14 residues. CDR3 loop: CASSYWGSQETQYF. CDR3 DNA sequence: TGTGCCAGCAGTTACTGGGGCAGCCAAGAGACCCAGTACTTC.

This clonotype came up many times. V usage is TRBV27 and J usage is TRBJ1-1; 7 nucleotides match TRBD1. The CDR3 contains 13 residues. CDR1 and CDR2 from the germline V gene are MNHEY and SMNVEV (reference sequence). Losses at the gene ends were 5 bases for V and 4 bases for J; bases not matched to a gene: 4. The CDR3 DNA is TGTGCCAGCAGTGGCGCAGGGGGCACTGAAGCTTTCTTT. Protein product: CASSGAGGTEAFF.

A few counts support this clonotype. V and J are TRBV2 and TRBJ2-7; 8 nucleotides align to TRBD1. Germline V gene lookup returns CDR1 SNHLY and CDR2 FYNNEI. Trimming at V came to 0 bases and at J to 2 bases, leaving 9 bases not matched to a gene. This CDR3 has 17 residues. The CDR3 bases are TGTGCCAGCAGTGAAGCGCCTCAGGGGGCAGGGGCCTACGAGCAGTACTTC. Translation: CASSEAPQGAGAYEQYF. The whole variable domain, remainder taken from reference TRBV2 and TRBJ2-7, is EPEVTQTPSHQVTQMGQEVILRCVPISNHLYFYWYRQILGQKVEFLVSFYNNEISEKSEIFDDQFSVERPDGSNFTLKIRSTKLEDSAMYFCASSEAPQGAGAYEQYFGPGTRLTVT.

The chain's CDR3 is CASRTSVVDMNTEAFF. In nucleotides, the CDR3 is TGTGCCAGTAGAACCAGTGTTGTCGACATGAACACTGAAGCTTTCTTT. The chain links TRBV19 to TRBJ1-1; unclear D gene. CDR3 length: 16 amino acids. Trimming stripped 6 bases from V and 0 bases from J, with 17 bases between. CDR1 is LNHDA, CDR2 SQIVND, per germline (reference sequence).

This clonotype was detected ten times or more. This chain connects TRBV12-3 or TRBV12-4 to TRBJ1-5; 7 bases line up with TRBD1. The CDR3 covers 16 residues. J lost 3 bases, V lost 6 bases, and 11 bases had no gene match. The CDR3 sequence: CASRNGGQHINQPQHF. The CDR3 coding sequence is TGTGCCAGCAGGAATGGGGGACAGCATATCAATCAGCCCCAGCATTTT.

The chain couples TRBV7-9 to TRBJ1-6; a possible D gene is TRBD1 (6 bases). V was clipped by 5 bases and J by 10 bases, with 21 bases between them. CDR3 length equals 16 residues. Germline V gene sequence: CDR1 SEHNR, CDR2 FQNEAQ (reference sequence). The CDR3 region has the DNA TGTGCCAGCAGCGACCACTCAGCGGGGGCGAGCTCACCCCTCCACTTT. Translation gives CASSDHSAGASSPLHF.

The chain carries TRBV27 and TRBJ2-3; 7 nucleotides match TRBD1. The CDR3 spans 15 residues. V lost 8 bases and J lost 1; bases outside the gene matches: 9. Germline V gives CDR1 MNHEY, CDR2 SMNVEV (reference sequence). CDR3 coding DNA: TGTGCCAGCGGCTTTGCCGGGACAGGCACAGATACGCAGTATTTT. Translated, it gives CASGFAGTGTDTQYF.

Details on this clonotype: At one boundary the junction diverges from the germline segment, which might be a read error. The gene calls are TRBV7-8 and TRBJ2-7, with TRBD1 matching 10 bases. The CDR3 consists of 13 residues. Per germline, CDR1 SGHVS and CDR2 FQNEAQ. CDR3 DNA: TGTGCCAGCAGCTTATCGACAGGGGGCTCTAGAGGCTTC. Translating gives CASSLSTGGSRGF. Using reference TRBV7-8 and TRBJ2-7 for the parts outside the CDR3, the full variable domain is GAGVSQSPRYKVAKRGQDVALRCDPISGHVSLFWYQQALGQGPEFLTYFQNEAQLDKSGLPSDRFFAERPEGSVSTLKIQRTQQEDSAVYLCASSLSTGGSRGFGPGTRLTVT.

Remarks on this clonotype: A much more abundant neighbour one base away suggests this may be a read error. J is TRBJ1-5 and V is TRBV6-1; 7 nucleotides line up with TRBD1. CDR1 and CDR2 (germline): MNHNS, SASEGT. This CDR3 is built from 14 residues. Here the CDR3 reads CANSDRVDNQPQHF. CDR3 coding DNA: TGTGCCAACAGTGACAGGGTGGACAATCAGCCCCAGCATTTT.